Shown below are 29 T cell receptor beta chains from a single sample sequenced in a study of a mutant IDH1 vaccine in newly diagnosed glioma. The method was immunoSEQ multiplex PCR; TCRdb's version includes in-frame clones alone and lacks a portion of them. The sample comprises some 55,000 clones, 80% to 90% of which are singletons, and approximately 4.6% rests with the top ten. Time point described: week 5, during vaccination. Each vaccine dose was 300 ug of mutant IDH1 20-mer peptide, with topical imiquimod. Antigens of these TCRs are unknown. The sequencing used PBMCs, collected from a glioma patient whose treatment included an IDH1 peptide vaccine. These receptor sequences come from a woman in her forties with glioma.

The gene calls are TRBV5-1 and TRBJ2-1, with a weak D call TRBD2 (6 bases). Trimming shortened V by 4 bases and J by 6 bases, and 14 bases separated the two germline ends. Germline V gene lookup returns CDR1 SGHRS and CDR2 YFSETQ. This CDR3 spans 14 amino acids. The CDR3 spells CASSPRDLANEQFF. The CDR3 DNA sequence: TGCGCCAGCAGCCCCCGGGACTTAGCCAATGAGCAGTTCTTC.

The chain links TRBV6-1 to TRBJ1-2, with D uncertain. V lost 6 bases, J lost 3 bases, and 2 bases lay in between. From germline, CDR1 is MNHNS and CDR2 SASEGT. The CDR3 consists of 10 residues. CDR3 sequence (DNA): TGTGCCAGCAGCGACTATGGCTACACCTTC. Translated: CASSDYGYTF.

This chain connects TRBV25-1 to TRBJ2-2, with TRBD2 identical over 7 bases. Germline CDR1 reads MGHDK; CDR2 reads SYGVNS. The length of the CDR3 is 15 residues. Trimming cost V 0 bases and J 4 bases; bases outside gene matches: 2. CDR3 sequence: CASSEYTGGTGELFF. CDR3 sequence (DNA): TGTGCCAGCAGTGAATATACGGGGGGCACCGGGGAGCTGTTTTTT.

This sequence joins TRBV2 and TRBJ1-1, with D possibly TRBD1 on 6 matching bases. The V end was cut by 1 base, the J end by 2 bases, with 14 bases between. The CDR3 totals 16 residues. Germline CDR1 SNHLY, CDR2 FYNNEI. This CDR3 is CASSEGEGGANTEAFF. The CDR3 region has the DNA TGTGCCAGCAGTGAAGGGGAAGGGGGGGCTAACACTGAAGCTTTCTTT.

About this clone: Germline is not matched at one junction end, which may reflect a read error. The CDR3 loop reads CASSEGGGTYKNIQYF. DNA for the CDR3: TGTGCCAGCAGCGAAGGGGGCGGGACGTACAAAAACATTCAGTACTTC. The V and J genes are TRBV2 and TRBJ2-4, with D tentatively TRBD1 (7 bases). From germline, CDR1 is SNHLY and CDR2 FYNNEI. The CDR3 sequence is 16 residues long.

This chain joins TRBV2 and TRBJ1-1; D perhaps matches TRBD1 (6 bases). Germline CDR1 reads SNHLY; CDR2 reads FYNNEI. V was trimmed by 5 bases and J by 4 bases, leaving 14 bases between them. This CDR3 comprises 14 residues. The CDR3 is CASSTGLSGTEAFF. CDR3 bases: TGTGCCAGCAGTACAGGGTTGAGCGGCACTGAAGCTTTCTTT.

The CDR3 DNA reads as TGTGCCTGGACTAACGCGCGGGCCGGGGGGATCGAGCAGTACTTC. Translation gives CAWTNARAGGIEQYF. The V gene is TRBV30, the J gene TRBJ2-7; 7 bases are a match to TRBD2. The CDR3 loop spans 15 amino acids. Germline V gene sequence: CDR1 GTSNPN, CDR2 SVGIG (reference sequence). Trimming at V came to 4 bases and at J to 6 bases, leaving 15 bases not matched to a gene.

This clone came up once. The CDR3 DNA reads as TGTGCCAGCTCACCACCCATGACAAACACCGGGGAGCTGTTTTTT. Translated, it gives CASSPPMTNTGELFF. This rearrangement joins TRBV18 to TRBJ2-2; D is uncertain. The V end was cut by 0 bases, the J end by 2 bases, with 7 bases between. Germline CDR1 reads KGHSH; CDR2 reads LQKENI. This CDR3 is 15 amino acids long.

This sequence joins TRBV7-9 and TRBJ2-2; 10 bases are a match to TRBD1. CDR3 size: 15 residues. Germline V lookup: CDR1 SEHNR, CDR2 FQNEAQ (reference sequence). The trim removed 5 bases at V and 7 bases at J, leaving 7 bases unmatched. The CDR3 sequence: CASSRRQGAGGELFF. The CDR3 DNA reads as TGTGCCAGCAGCCGACGACAGGGGGCCGGCGGGGAGCTGTTTTTT.

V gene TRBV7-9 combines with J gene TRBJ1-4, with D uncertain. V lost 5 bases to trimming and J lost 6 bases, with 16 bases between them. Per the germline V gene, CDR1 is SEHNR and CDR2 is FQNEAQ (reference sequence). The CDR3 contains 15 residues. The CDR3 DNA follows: TGTGCCAGCAGCCGCGGTCGTGGCTCTGATGAAAAACTGTTTTTT. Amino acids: CASSRGRGSDEKLFF.

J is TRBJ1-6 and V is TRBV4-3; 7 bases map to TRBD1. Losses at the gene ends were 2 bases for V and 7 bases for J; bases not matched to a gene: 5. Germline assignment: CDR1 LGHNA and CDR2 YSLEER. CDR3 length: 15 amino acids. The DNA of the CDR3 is TGCGCCAGCAGCCAACGGACAGGTTTGAATTCACCCCTCCACTTT. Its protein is CASSQRTGLNSPLHF.

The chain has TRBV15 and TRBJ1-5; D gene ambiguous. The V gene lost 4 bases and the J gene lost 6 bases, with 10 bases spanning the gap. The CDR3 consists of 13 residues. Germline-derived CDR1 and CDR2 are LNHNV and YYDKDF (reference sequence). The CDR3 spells CATSKDLGQPQHF. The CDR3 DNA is TGTGCCACCAGCAAAGACTTGGGTCAGCCCCAGCATTTT.

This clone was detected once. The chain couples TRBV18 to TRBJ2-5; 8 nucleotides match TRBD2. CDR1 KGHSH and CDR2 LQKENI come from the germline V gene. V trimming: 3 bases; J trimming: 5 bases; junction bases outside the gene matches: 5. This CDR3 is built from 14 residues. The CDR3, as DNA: TGTGCCAGCTCACCTCGGCGGGGGGACGAGACCCAGTACTTC. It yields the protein CASSPRRGDETQYF.

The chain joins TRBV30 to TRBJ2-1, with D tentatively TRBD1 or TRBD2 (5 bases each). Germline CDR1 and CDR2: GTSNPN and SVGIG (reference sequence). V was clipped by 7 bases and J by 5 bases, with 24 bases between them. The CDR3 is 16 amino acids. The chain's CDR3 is CALTGGILVPHNEQFF. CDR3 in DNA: TGTGCCTTGACTGGGGGTATCCTCGTACCCCACAATGAGCAGTTCTTC.

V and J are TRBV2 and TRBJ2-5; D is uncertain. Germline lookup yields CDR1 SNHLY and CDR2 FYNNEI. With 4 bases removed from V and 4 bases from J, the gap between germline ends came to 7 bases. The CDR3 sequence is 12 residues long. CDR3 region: CASSVGSETQYF. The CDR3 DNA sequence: TGTGCCAGCAGTGTAGGGTCAGAGACCCAGTACTTC. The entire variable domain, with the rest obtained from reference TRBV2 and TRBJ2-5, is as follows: EPEVTQTPSHQVTQMGQEVILRCVPISNHLYFYWYRQILGQKVEFLVSFYNNEISEKSEIFDDQFSVERPDGSNFTLKIRSTKLEDSAMYFCASSVGSETQYFGPGTRLLVL.

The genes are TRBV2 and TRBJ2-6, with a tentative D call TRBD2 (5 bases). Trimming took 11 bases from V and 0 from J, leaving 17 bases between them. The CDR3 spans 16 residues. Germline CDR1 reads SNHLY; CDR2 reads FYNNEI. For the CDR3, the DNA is TGTGCCTTCAAAGGAGGAGGAGTCTCTGGGGCCAACGTCCTGACTTTC. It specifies CAFKGGGVSGANVLTF.

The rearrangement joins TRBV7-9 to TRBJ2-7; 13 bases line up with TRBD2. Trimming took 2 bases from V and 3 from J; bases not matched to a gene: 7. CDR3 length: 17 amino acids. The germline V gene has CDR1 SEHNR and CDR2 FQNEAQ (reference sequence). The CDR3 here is CASSLPPRLAGGYEQYF. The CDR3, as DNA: TGTGCCAGCAGCTTACCCCCCCGACTAGCGGGGGGCTACGAGCAGTACTTC. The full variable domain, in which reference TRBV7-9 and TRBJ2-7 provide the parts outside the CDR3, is DTGVSQNPRHKITKRGQNVTFRCDPISEHNRLYWYRQTLGQGPEFLTYFQNEAQLEKSRLLSDRFSAERPKGSFSTLEIQRTEQGDSAMYLCASSLPPRLAGGYEQYFGPGTRLTVT.

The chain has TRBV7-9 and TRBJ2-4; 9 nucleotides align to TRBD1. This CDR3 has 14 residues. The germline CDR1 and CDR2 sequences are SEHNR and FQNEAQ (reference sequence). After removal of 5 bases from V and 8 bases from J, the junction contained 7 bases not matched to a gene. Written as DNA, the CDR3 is TGTGCCAGCAGCCATAACAGGGGGCCGGACATTCAGTACTTC. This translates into CASSHNRGPDIQYF.

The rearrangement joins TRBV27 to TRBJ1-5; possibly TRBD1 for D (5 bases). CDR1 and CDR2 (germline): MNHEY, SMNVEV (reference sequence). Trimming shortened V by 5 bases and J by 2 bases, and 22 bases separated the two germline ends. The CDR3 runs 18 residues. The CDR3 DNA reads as TGTGCCAGCAGTCCAGTAGCGGGGGAGGCAAGGGGCAATCAGCCCCAGCATTTT. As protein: CASSPVAGEARGNQPQHF.

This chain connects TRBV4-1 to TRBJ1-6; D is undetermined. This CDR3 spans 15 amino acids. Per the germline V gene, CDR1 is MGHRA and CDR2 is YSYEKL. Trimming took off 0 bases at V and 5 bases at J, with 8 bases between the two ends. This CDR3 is CASSQDRADNSPLHF. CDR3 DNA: TGCGCCAGCAGCCAAGATCGGGCGGATAATTCACCCCTCCACTTT.

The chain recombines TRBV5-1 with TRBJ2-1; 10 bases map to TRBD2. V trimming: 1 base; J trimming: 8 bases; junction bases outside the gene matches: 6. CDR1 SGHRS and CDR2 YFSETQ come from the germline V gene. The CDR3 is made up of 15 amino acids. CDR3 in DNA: TGCGCCAGCAGCTTGCTAGCGGGAGTAAACCATGAGCAGTTCTTC. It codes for CASSLLAGVNHEQFF. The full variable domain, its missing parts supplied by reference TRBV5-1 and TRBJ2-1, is KAGVTQTPRYLIKTRGQQVTLSCSPISGHRSVSWYQQTPGQGLQFLFEYFSETQRNKGNFPGRFSGRQFSNSRSEMNVSTLELGDSALYLCASSLLAGVNHEQFFGPGTRLTVL.

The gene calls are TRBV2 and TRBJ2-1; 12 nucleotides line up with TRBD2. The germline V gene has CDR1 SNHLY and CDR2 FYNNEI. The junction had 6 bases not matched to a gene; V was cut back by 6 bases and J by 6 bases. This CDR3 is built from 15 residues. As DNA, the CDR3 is TGTGCCAGCAGGCTAGCGGGAGGGCCGGTCAATGAGCAGTTCTTC. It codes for CASRLAGGPVNEQFF.

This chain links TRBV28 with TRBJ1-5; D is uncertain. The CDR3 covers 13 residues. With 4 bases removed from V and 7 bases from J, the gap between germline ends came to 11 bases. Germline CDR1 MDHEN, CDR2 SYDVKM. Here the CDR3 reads CASSYGVGQPQHF. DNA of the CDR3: TGTGCCAGCAGTTACGGGGTGGGGCAGCCCCAGCATTTT.

CDR3 region: CASSYRETQYF. DNA of the CDR3: TGTGCCAGCAGTTACAGGGAGACCCAGTACTTC. The gene calls are TRBV6-5 and TRBJ2-5; D is unclear. This CDR3 has 11 residues. Looked up from germline, CDR1 is MNHEY and CDR2 is SVGAGI. The germline V and J ends were trimmed by 2 bases and 5 bases, with 3 bases remaining between them.

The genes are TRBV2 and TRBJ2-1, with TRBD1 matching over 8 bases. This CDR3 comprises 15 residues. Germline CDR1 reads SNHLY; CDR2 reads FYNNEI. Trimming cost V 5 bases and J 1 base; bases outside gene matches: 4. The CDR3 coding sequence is TGTGCCAGCAGTCGTCGACAGGGGTCCTACAATGAGCAGTTCTTC. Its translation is CASSRRQGSYNEQFF.

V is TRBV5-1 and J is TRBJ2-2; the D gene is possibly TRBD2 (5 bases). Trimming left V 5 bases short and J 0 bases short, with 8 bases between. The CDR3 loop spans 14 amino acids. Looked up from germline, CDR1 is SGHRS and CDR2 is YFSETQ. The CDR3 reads CASRTGSNTGELFF. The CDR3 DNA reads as TGCGCCAGCAGGACGGGGTCGAACACCGGGGAGCTGTTTTTT.

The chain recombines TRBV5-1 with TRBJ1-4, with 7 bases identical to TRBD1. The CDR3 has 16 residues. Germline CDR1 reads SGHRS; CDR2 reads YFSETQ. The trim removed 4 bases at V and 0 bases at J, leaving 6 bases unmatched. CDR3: CASSPGTAPTNEKLFF. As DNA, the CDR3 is TGCGCCAGCAGCCCAGGGACAGCCCCAACTAATGAAAAACTGTTTTTT.

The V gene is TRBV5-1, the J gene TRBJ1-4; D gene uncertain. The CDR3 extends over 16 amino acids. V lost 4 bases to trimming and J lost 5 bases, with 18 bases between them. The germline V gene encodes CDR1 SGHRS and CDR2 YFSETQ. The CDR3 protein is CASSPGSGTKNEKLFF. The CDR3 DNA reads TGCGCCAGCAGCCCAGGCAGTGGAACGAAAAATGAAAAACTGTTTTTT. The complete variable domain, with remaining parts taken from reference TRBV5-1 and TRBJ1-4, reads KAGVTQTPRYLIKTRGQQVTLSCSPISGHRSVSWYQQTPGQGLQFLFEYFSETQRNKGNFPGRFSGRQFSNSRSEMNVSTLELGDSALYLCASSPGSGTKNEKLFFGSGTQLSVL.

The CDR3 region is CASSRQGINNQPQHF. The CDR3 bases are TGTGCCAGTAGCAGACAGGGGATCAACAATCAGCCCCAGCATTTT. This rearrangement joins TRBV19 to TRBJ1-5; 8 bases match TRBD1. Trimming cost V 6 bases and J 3 bases; bases outside gene matches: 7. Per germline, CDR1 LNHDA and CDR2 SQIVND (reference sequence). CDR3 length: 15 residues. The complete variable domain, with remaining parts taken from reference TRBV19 and TRBJ1-5, reads DGGITQSPKYLFRKEGQNVTLSCEQNLNHDAMYWYRQDPGQGLRLIYYSQIVNDFQKGDIAEGYSVSREKKESFPLTVTSAQKNPTAFYLCASSRQGINNQPQHFGDGTRLSIL.